This T cell receptor beta chain stems from a study of blood T cell repertoires in COVID-19. In the study overall: Sites across the United States, Italy and Spain contributed samples from acute and convalescent COVID-19.

Profiled with immunoSEQ multiplex PCR; TCRdb holds only in-frame clones, not every one. The table lists roughly 260,000 clones, about 91% of them singletons. The sequenced material came from PBMCs or T cells enriched from blood (not recorded which). This TCR was recovered from a woman younger than 45 with acute COVID-19.

CDR3 DNA sequence: TGTGCCAGTAGTATCGTTGGGACAGCGGCGGGGCCCCAGCATTTT. Protein sequence: CASSIVGTAAGPQHF. J is TRBJ1-5 and V is TRBV19; TRBD1 agrees at 7 bases. Germline V lookup: CDR1 LNHDA, CDR2 SQIVND (reference sequence). V shed 3 bases, J shed 9 bases, and the junction held 11 bases outside the gene matches. CDR3 size: 15 residues.